Listed below are T cell receptor beta chains from one sample, sequenced in a study of breast tumors, draining lymph nodes, adjacent tissues. In TCRdb, the multiplex PCR reads were re-called with MiXCR into one record per CDR3 protein. Of approximately 90,000 distinct CDR3 sequences in the sample, approximately 29% are singletons; the top ten hold more than 8%. What was sequenced was axillary lymph node tissue. The origin of the receptors is a female donor with breast cancer. Some clones in this sample may be carry-over from other donors' samples. CDR3s include the opening cysteine and the closing phenylalanine or tryptophan. D genes are given only for firm matches. Not all rows give a size; the values are once, few, many and, for expanded clones, a class.

j_call | clone_size | v_call | d_call | cdr3_aa | cdr3_nt
TRBJ1-1 | NA | TRBV9 | NA | CASSAAGDTEAFF | TGTGCCAGCAGCGCGGCGGGGGACACTGAAGCTTTCTTT
TRBJ2-7 | few | TRBV5-5 | NA | CASSSGSTEQYF | TGTGCCAGCAGTTCTGGGTCGACAGAGCAGTACTTC
TRBJ2-5 | NA | TRBV29-1 | NA | CSVRGTDQETQYF | TGCAGCGTCCGGGGGACAGACCAAGAGACCCAGTACTTC
TRBJ2-1 | NA | TRBV19 | NA | CASGSNSYNEQFF | TGTGCCAGTGGGAGCAACTCCTACAATGAGCAGTTCTTC
TRBJ1-2 | NA | TRBV7-2 | NA | CASSLGAGTEAFYGYTF | TGTGCCAGCAGCTTAGGGGCCGGGACTGAAGCTTTCTATGGCTACACCTTC
TRBJ2-1 | many | TRBV7-8 | TRBD2 | CASSPTLTSAYNEQFF | TGTGCCAGCAGCCCAACCTTGACTAGCGCTTACAATGAGCAGTTCTTC
TRBJ2-3 | many | TRBV7-2 | TRBD2 | CAAGRGGGTDTQYF | TGTGCCGCAGGTCGGGGGGGGGGCACAGATACGCAGTATTTT
TRBJ2-3 | NA | TRBV11-3 | TRBD2 | CASSQSGSNTQYF | TGTGCCAGCAGCCAAAGCGGGAGTAATACGCAGTATTTT
TRBJ1-2 | many | TRBV6-6 | NA | CASSTTQGYGYTF | TGTGCCAGCAGTACCACACAGGGATATGGCTACACCTTC
TRBJ2-7 | many | TRBV6-6 | TRBD1 | CASSHSGTGDEQYF | TGTGCCAGCAGTCACTCTGGGACAGGGGACGAGCAGTACTTC
TRBJ1-5 | many | TRBV7-9 | NA | CASSLGTQGFAGNQPQHF | TGTGCCAGCAGCTTAGGTACACAGGGTTTTGCCGGCAATCAGCCCCAGCATTTT
TRBJ1-5 | NA | TRBV6-2/TRBV6-3 | NA | CASSKIPRLYSNQPQHF | TGTGCCAGCAGCAAAATCCCCCGGCTCTATAGCAATCAGCCCCAGCATTTT
TRBJ2-5 | NA | TRBV7-3 | NA | CASGSRPWETQYF | TGTGCCAGCGGCTCTCGGCCTTGGGAGACCCAGTACTTC
TRBJ1-5 | NA | TRBV20-1 | TRBD1 | CSAETGQGFNQPQHF | TGCAGTGCTGAAACGGGACAGGGGTTCAATCAGCCCCAGCATTTT
TRBJ2-5 | many | TRBV7-2 | TRBD2 | CASSLEPSGQPWRGQYF | TGTGCCAGCAGCTTAGAACCTAGCGGGCAACCATGGCGCGGCCAGTACTTC
TRBJ1-1 | NA | TRBV5-1 | TRBD1 | CASREEGADTKAFF | TGCGCCAGCAGGGAGGAGGGGGCGGACACTAAAGCTTTCTTT
TRBJ2-4 | many | TRBV20-1 | TRBD2 | CSAYGLAGGQNIQYF | TGCAGTGCCTACGGACTAGCGGGAGGTCAAAACATTCAGTACTTC
TRBJ2-4 | many | TRBV5-6 | NA | CASSFSDVTKNIQYF | TGTGCCAGCAGCTTCTCGGATGTAACCAAAAACATTCAGTACTTC
TRBJ1-2 | many | TRBV29-1 | NA | CSVVGGGGYGYTF | TGCAGCGTTGTAGGGGGGGGTGGGTATGGCTACACCTTC
TRBJ2-2 | NA | TRBV4-1 | NA | CASSQWMGTGELFF | TGCGCCAGCAGCCAATGGATGGGAACCGGGGAGCTGTTTTTT
TRBJ1-2 | medium-sized | TRBV7-2 | NA | CASSLGQTDIRYTF | TGTGCCAGCAGCTTAGGGCAGACGGACATTCGCTACACCTTC